This T cell receptor beta chain was obtained from a study of PD-1 blockade in classical Hodgkin lymphoma. Using immunoSEQ multiplex PCR, the repertoire was profiled, and TCRdb retains in-frame clones only, with some absent. Altogether about 24,000 clones are present, about four fifths being singletons, with the ten largest covering approximately 2%. All the patients suffered relapse after autologous stem cell transplantation, and brentuximab vedotin exposure differed. Magnetic negative selection was used to purify CD4+ T cells from PBMCs that had been thawed. The CDR3 sequence is 15 residues long. CDR1 is SGHRS, CDR2 YFSETQ, per germline. V was shortened by 4 bases and J by 0 bases, with 10 bases between the two germline ends.

The sequenced sample was CD4+ T cells from blood, obtained at baseline. The source of this sequence is a human donor with classical Hodgkin lymphoma. This chain links TRBV5-1 with TRBJ2-2; perhaps TRBD1 as D (5 bases). CDR3 amino acids: CASSRGHSNTGELFF. CDR3 bases: TGCGCCAGCAGCCGCGGACACTCGAACACCGGGGAGCTGTTTTTT.